This T cell receptor beta chain was captured in a study of early T cells in non-severe SARS-CoV-2 infection (dated by TCRdb to about 2021). In terms of the full investigation: Because TCR sequencing was done on bulk RNA from unsorted whole blood, the alpha and beta chains could not be paired. What the work shows at the level of the full study, not this receptor alone: VDJdb matching was skewed toward anti-spike CD8 responses and likely underestimated virus-specific expansions by missing private and CD4 specificities.

Via the germline V gene, CDR1 is LGHNA and CDR2 YNFKEQ. Inclusive of the bounding cysteine and phenylalanine, the CDR3 is 16 residues long. Here the CDR3 DNA is all that survives: 48 bases in frame from base 1. V loses 0 bases of germline sequence and J loses 10 bases, and the interval between the two ends is 19 bases. Receptor amplification or capture employed 5' RACE. For sequencing, a NextSeq 500 was employed. Unique molecular identifiers were attached to individual cDNA molecules in the TCR library protocol so that sequencing error and PCR bias could be corrected. Sequencing covered both TCR alpha and beta chains, and within each sample the abundances of alpha and beta sequences were tightly co-correlated. In the source study's methods: Decombinator V4 was used to annotate the V gene, J gene and CDR3 of the TCR sequences. Expanded TCRs were defined as changing significantly between any two time points under a Poisson model with p below 0.0001. Abundances of TCRs were expressed as counts per million after normalisation to the total number of TCRs sequenced in each sample. MAIT TCRs were defined by TRAV1-2 paired with TRAJ12, TRAJ20 or TRAJ33, and iNKT TCRs by TRAV10 paired with TRAJ18. VDJdb, accessed 1 November 2021, was searched for CMV, EBV and SARS-CoV-2 annotated TCRs, with TCRs annotated for multiple antigens excluded. The public reads were quality trimmed at Q25 with fastp and then assembled into clones with MiXCR by TCRdb, keeping productive beta chains. Every distinct CDR3 protein forms one entry, paired with its most common genes and DNA. The V and J calls, along with clone size, are taken from TCRdb and not from the paper's own processing. The sample contains roughly 120,000 distinct CDR3 sequences, over 9.5% of them found a single time. The top ten constitute 3% to 4.5% of the sample.

Concerning this clonotype: The target of this receptor is not known. No clone much larger than this one lies a single base away; base qualities are absent.

This was a case-control study nested in a cohort of healthcare workers in London, UK, who had nasopharyngeal swab PCR tests and blood samples taken every week. Between 23 and 31 March 2020, the week of the UK lockdown, healthcare workers were enrolled and then followed up weekly for as long as 16 weeks. The rearrangement combines TRBV4-2 with TRBJ2-1; the best D guess is TRBD2, with 5 bases matching. The TCR comes from an adult who was a healthcare worker with PCR-confirmed SARS-CoV-2 infection or an uninfected control (not recorded which). This specimen was whole blood, taken at baseline. The nucleotides are TGTGCCAGCAGCCAAGATCTAGGAAGCGGAGTGGGGGAGCAGTTCTTC. Its translation is CASSQDLGSGVGEQFF.